The 11 T cell receptor beta chains below come from one sample, sequenced in a study of shared clonotypes between healthy human individuals. Sequencing was performed with immunoSEQ multiplex PCR; in TCRdb, only in-frame clones are kept and a portion is missing. The repertoire has roughly 660,000 clones, about 90% of them found once; the top ten carry less than 40%. The sample taken for sequencing was memory CD8+ T cells from PBMCs. This sample's subset: CD45RO+ cells pooled with CCR7-negative TemRA cells. The receptors here all came from a man aged 18 to 29 in good health. Some clones in this sample may be carry-over from other donors' samples.

J is TRBJ1-2 and V is TRBV13; TRBD1 matches at 8 bases. The V and J ends lost 0 bases and 7 bases, in that order; junction bases with no gene match: 16. Germline V CDR1 and CDR2: PRHDT, FYEKMQ (reference sequence). The CDR3 extends over 18 amino acids. The CDR3 loop reads CASSLGAGQVIFNGGYTF. The CDR3 DNA follows: TGTGCCAGCAGCTTAGGGGCGGGACAGGTCATTTTTAATGGTGGCTACACCTTC.

The V call is TRBV14, the J call TRBJ2-2, with unresolved D. The V end lost 0 bases, the J end lost 1 base, and 9 bases lay between the germline ends. CDR1 SGHDN and CDR2 FVKESK come from the germline V gene. This CDR3 region has 16 residues. CDR3 sequence: CASSQDVGLNTGELFF. For the CDR3, the DNA is TGTGCCAGCAGCCAAGATGTCGGATTGAACACCGGGGAGCTGTTTTTT.

This clone was recorded many times. The chain joins TRBV28 to TRBJ1-5; D unclear. This CDR3 has 14 amino acids. Germline CDR1 MDHEN, CDR2 SYDVKM. Trimming removed 7 bases from V and 0 bases from J, with 10 bases in between. In DNA, the CDR3 is TGTGCCAGCAAAGTCAGCCATAGCAATCAGCCCCAGCATTTT. Residues: CASKVSHSNQPQHF.

The rearrangement links TRBV5-1 to TRBJ2-7; tentatively, D is TRBD2 (5 bases). Trimming took off 0 bases at V and 3 bases at J, with 16 bases between the two ends. Germline lookup yields CDR1 SGHRS and CDR2 YFSETQ. CDR3 length: 16 residues. The CDR3 coding sequence is TGCGCCAGCAGCTTGGCCCCCCGAGACTATCACTACGAGCAGTACTTC. It translates to CASSLAPRDYHYEQYF.

This chain connects TRBV5-1 to TRBJ2-3; 10 positions match TRBD1. CDR3 size: 15 residues. The trim removed 4 bases at V and 1 base at J, leaving 3 bases unmatched. The germline gives CDR1 SGHRS, CDR2 YFSETQ. The CDR3 sequence is CASSTGTGGTDTQYF. The CDR3 DNA sequence: TGCGCCAGCAGCACTGGGACAGGGGGCACAGATACGCAGTATTTT.

The chain is built from TRBV28 and TRBJ1-5; D is uncertain. The V end lost 8 bases, the J end lost 4 bases, and 15 bases lay between the germline ends. The CDR3 is 14 residues long. Germline V lookup: CDR1 MDHEN, CDR2 SYDVKM. The CDR3: CASSKGRYNQPQHF. CDR3 bases: TGTGCCAGCTCAAAGGGAAGGTATAATCAGCCCCAGCATTTT. Full variable domain (remainder filled in from reference TRBV28 and TRBJ1-5): DVKVTQSSRYLVKRTGEKVFLECVQDMDHENMFWYRQDPGLGLRLIYFSYDVKMKEKGDIPEGYSVSREKKERFSLILESASTNQTSMYLCASSKGRYNQPQHFGDGTRLSIL.

The V and J genes are TRBV28 and TRBJ2-1; D call uncertain. Germline CDR1 reads MDHEN; CDR2 reads SYDVKM. V dropped 2 bases and J dropped 4 bases, with 12 bases sitting between them. This CDR3 is built from 15 residues. DNA of the CDR3: TGTGCCAGCAGTTTAAATACCGGACGGTACAATGAGCAGTTCTTC. It codes for CASSLNTGRYNEQFF. Looking up the rest from reference TRBV28 and TRBJ2-1 gives the full variable domain: DVKVTQSSRYLVKRTGEKVFLECVQDMDHENMFWYRQDPGLGLRLIYFSYDVKMKEKGDIPEGYSVSREKKERFSLILESASTNQTSMYLCASSLNTGRYNEQFFGPGTRLTVL.

V usage is TRBV27 and J usage is TRBJ1-4; D uncertain. Germline CDR1 reads MNHEY; CDR2 reads SMNVEV (reference sequence). V lost 5 bases and J lost 0, with 13 bases in between. CDR3 size: 16 residues. CDR3 residues: CASSLFFGATNEKLFF. The CDR3, as DNA: TGTGCCAGCAGTCTCTTTTTTGGTGCAACTAATGAAAAACTGTTTTTT.

The V call is TRBV27, the J call TRBJ2-7; a possible D gene is TRBD2 (5 bases). Germline loops: CDR1 MNHEY, CDR2 SMNVEV (reference sequence). This CDR3 has 15 residues. Trimming pared 4 bases from V and 2 bases from J, leaving 15 bases between. The CDR3 DNA follows: TGTGCCAGCAGTTCCCCGTCTAGCTCCCCCTACGAGCAGTACTTC. As protein: CASSSPSSSPYEQYF.

V is TRBV19 and J is TRBJ2-1; D is possibly TRBD2 (5 bases). V was cut by 2 bases and J by 7 bases, with 12 bases left in between. This CDR3 has 14 amino acids. The germline CDR1 and CDR2 sequences are LNHDA and SQIVND (reference sequence). Written as DNA, the CDR3 is TGTGCCAGTAGTATATTTGAGGGCCTGAATGAGCAGTTCTTC. It is translated as CASSIFEGLNEQFF. Looking up the rest from reference TRBV19 and TRBJ2-1 gives the full variable domain: DGGITQSPKYLFRKEGQNVTLSCEQNLNHDAMYWYRQDPGQGLRLIYYSQIVNDFQKGDIAEGYSVSREKKESFPLTVTSAQKNPTAFYLCASSIFEGLNEQFFGPGTRLTVL.

The chain uses TRBV28 and TRBJ2-5, with a possible D match to TRBD1 (6 bases). This CDR3 spans 17 amino acids. Germline V gene sequence: CDR1 MDHEN, CDR2 SYDVKM. V was clipped by 3 bases and J by 5 bases, with 22 bases between them. The CDR3 nucleotides are TGTGCCAGCAGTTTGGTGGACAGAACCATTCAAAGGGAGACCCAGTACTTC. It yields the protein CASSLVDRTIQRETQYF.